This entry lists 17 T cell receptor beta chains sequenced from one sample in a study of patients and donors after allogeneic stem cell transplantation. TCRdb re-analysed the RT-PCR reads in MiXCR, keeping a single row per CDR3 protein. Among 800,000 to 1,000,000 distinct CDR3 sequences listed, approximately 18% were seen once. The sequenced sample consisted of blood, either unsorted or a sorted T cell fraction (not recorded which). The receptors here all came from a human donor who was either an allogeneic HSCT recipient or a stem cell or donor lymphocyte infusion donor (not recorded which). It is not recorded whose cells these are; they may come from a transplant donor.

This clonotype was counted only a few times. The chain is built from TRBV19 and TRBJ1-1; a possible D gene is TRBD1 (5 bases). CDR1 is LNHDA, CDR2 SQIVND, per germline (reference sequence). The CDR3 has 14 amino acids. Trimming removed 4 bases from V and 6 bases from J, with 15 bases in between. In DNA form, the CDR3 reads TGTGCCAGTAGTACGGACACGTTTTCGGCTGAAGCTTTCTTT. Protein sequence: CASSTDTFSAEAFF.

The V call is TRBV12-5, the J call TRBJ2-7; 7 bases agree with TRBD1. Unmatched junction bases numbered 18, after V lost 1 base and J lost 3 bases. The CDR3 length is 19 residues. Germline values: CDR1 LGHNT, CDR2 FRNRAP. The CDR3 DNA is TGTGCTAGTGGTTTGGGACCTCGGCTCAGACAGGGCTGGGACTACGAGCAGTACTTC. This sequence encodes CASGLGPRLRQGWDYEQYF.

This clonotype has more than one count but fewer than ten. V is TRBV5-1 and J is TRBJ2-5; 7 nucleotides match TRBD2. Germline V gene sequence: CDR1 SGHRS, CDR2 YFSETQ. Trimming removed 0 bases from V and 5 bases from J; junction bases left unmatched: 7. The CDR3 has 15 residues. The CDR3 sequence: CASSLGRGKVETQYF. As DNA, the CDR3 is TGCGCCAGCAGCTTGGGGCGGGGGAAGGTCGAGACCCAGTACTTC. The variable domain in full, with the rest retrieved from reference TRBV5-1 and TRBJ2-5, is KAGVTQTPRYLIKTRGQQVTLSCSPISGHRSVSWYQQTPGQGLQFLFEYFSETQRNKGNFPGRFSGRQFSNSRSEMNVSTLELGDSALYLCASSLGRGKVETQYFGPGTRLLVL.

The CDR3 bases are TGTGCCAGCTCCCGTTCTCAGGGGGCTCTGGAACAGCCCCAGCATTTT. Translating gives CASSRSQGALEQPQHF. The chain recombines TRBV18 with TRBJ1-5; 8 positions agree with TRBD1. CDR3 length: 16 amino acids. V shed 6 bases, J shed 7 bases, and the junction held 14 bases outside the gene matches. CDR1 is KGHSH, CDR2 LQKENI, per germline.

The CDR3 DNA reads TGTGCCAGCAGTTTATTTGCTAAGGGACTAGCGGGAACCTACTCCTACAATGAGCAGTTCTTC. Amino acids: CASSLFAKGLAGTYSYNEQFF. The chain uses TRBV12-3 or TRBV12-4 and TRBJ2-1; TRBD2 agrees at 13 bases. Trimming removed 2 bases from V and 0 bases from J; junction bases left unmatched: 13. This CDR3 has 21 amino acids.

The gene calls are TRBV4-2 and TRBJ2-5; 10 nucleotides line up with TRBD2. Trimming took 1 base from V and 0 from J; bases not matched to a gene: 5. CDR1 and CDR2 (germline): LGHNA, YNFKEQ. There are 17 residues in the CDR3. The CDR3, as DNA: TGTGCCAGCAGCCAAGCACTAGCGGGGACTCACCAAGAGACCCAGTACTTC. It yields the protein CASSQALAGTHQETQYF.

CDR3 nucleotides: TGTGCCAGCAGCGCCGGGACTAGCGGGATTCAAAATACGCAGTATTTT. Translated: CASSAGTSGIQNTQYF. The chain employs TRBV27 and TRBJ2-3; 13 bases match TRBD2. The CDR3 is 16 residues long. V was clipped by 6 bases and J by 7 bases; unmatched bases: 10. Germline lookup yields CDR1 MNHEY and CDR2 SMNVEV (reference sequence).

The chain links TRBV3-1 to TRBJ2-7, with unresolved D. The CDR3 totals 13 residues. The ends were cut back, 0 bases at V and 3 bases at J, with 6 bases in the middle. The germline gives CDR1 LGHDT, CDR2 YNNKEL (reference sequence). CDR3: CASSQDRHYEQYF. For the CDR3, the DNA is TGTGCCAGCAGCCAAGATCGCCACTACGAGCAGTACTTC.

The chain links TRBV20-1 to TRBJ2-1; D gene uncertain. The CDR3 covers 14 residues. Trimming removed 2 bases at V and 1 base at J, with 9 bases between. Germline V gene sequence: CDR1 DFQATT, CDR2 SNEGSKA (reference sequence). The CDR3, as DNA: TGCAGTGCTAGATGGCGGCAATCCTACAATGAGCAGTTCTTC. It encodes CSARWRQSYNEQFF.

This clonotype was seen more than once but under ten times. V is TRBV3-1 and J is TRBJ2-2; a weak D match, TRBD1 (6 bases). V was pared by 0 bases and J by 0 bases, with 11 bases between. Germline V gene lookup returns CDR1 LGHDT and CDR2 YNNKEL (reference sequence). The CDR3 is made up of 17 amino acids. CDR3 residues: CASSQDLDSSNTGELFF. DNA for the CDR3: TGTGCCAGCAGCCAAGATTTGGACAGCTCGAACACCGGGGAGCTGTTTTTT.

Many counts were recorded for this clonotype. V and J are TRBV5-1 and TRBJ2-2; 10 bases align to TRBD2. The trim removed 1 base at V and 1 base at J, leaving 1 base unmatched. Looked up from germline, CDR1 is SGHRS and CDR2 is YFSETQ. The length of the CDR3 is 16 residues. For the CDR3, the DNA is TGCGCCAGCAGCTTGCGGACTAGCGGGAACACCGGGGAGCTGTTTTTT. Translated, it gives CASSLRTSGNTGELFF.

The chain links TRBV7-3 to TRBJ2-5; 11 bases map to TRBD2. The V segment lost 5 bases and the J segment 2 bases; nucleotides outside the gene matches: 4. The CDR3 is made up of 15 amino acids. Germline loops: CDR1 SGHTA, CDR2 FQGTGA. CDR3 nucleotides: TGTGCCAGCAGCCTAGCGGGGGGTCAACAAGAGACCCAGTACTTC. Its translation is CASSLAGGQQETQYF.

The CDR3 DNA follows: TGTGCCACCATAGGTGAGGCTTTCTTT. Translated, it gives CATIGEAFF. The V and J genes are TRBV15 and TRBJ1-1; D remains unclear. This CDR3 contains 9 residues. Germline V gives CDR1 LNHNV, CDR2 YYDKDF (reference sequence). The germline V and J ends were trimmed by 7 bases and 11 bases, with 8 bases remaining between them. The complete variable domain, with remaining parts taken from reference TRBV15 and TRBJ1-1, reads DAMVIQNPRYQVTQFGKPVTLSCSQTLNHNVMYWYQQKSSQAPKLLFHYYDKDFNNEADTPDNFQSRRPNTSFCFLDIRSPGLGDTAMYLCATIGEAFFGQGTRLTVV.

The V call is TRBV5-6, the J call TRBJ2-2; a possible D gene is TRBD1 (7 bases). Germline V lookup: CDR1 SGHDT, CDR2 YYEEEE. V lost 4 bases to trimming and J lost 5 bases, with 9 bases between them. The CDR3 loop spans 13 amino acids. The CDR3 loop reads CASSAGQTGELFF. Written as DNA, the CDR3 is TGTGCCAGCAGCGCGGGACAGACCGGGGAGCTGTTTTTT.

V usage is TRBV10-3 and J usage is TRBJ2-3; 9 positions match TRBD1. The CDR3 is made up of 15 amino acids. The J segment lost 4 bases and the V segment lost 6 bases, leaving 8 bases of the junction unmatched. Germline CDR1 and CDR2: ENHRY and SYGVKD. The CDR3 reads CAIRPGQGFADTQYF. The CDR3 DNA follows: TGTGCCATCAGGCCGGGACAGGGTTTTGCAGATACGCAGTATTTT.

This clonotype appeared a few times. CDR3 region: CASSQRAGAYEQYF. The CDR3 DNA reads as TGTGCCAGCAGCCAGCGCGCGGGAGCCTACGAGCAGTACTTC. The V gene is TRBV3-1, the J gene TRBJ2-7, with 7 bases fitting TRBD2. The length of the CDR3 is 14 residues. V lost 3 bases and J lost 2; bases outside the gene matches: 4. Germline V lookup: CDR1 LGHDT, CDR2 YNNKEL (reference sequence).

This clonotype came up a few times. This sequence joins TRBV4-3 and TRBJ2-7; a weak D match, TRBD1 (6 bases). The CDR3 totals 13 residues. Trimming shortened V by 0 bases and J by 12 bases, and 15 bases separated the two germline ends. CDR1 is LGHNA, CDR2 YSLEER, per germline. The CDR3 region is CASSQDVGTRMYF. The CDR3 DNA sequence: TGCGCCAGCAGCCAAGATGTAGGGACACGGATGTACTTC.